This T cell receptor (beta chain) stems from a study of T cell responses to AZD1222 COVID-19 vaccine. This clone was recorded a few times. Using immunoSEQ multiplex PCR, the repertoire was profiled, and TCRdb retains in-frame clones only, with some absent. The repertoire consists of around 140,000 clones, with about 90% occurring once and the leading ten covering 1.5% to 2%. Trimming took off 1 base at V and 4 bases at J, with 12 bases between the two ends. Germline V gene sequence: CDR1 SGHAT, CDR2 FQNNGV. The CDR3 is 15 residues long. Sequencing was performed on peripheral blood, taken 28 days after the second AZD1222 dose. The sequence derives from an adult who received the AZD1222 COVID-19 vaccine. This chain joins TRBV11-2 and TRBJ2-3; D gene uncertain. Here the CDR3 reads CASSLVGPAADTQYF. The CDR3 nucleotides are TGTGCCAGCAGCTTAGTGGGCCCCGCAGCAGATACGCAGTATTTT. The full variable domain, in which reference TRBV11-2 and TRBJ2-3 provide the parts outside the CDR3, is EAGVAQSPRYKIIEKRQSVAFWCNPISGHATLYWYQQILGQGPKLLIQFQNNGVVDDSQLPKDRFSAERLKGVDSTLKIQPAKLEDSAVYLCASSLVGPAADTQYFGPGTRLTVL.